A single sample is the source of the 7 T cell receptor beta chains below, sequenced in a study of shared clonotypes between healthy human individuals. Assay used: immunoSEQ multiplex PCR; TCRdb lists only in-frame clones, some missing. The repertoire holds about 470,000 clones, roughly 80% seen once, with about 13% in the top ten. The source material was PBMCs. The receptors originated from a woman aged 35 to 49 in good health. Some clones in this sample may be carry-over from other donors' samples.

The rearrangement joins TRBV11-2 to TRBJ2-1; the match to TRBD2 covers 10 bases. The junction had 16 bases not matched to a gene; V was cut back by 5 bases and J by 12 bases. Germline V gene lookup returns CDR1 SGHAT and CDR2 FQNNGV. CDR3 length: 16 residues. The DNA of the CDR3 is TGTGCCAGCAGCGTCCACCCCCCCGCAGCGGGAGGGTCGCAGTTCTTC. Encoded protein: CASSVHPPAAGGSQFF.

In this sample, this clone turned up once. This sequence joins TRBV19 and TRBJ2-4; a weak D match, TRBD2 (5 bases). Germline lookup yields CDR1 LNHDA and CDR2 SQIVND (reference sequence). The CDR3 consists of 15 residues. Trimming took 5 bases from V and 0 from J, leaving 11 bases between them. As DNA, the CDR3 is TGTGCCAGTAGTGGTTCTAGCCTAGCCAAAAACATTCAGTACTTC. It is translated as CASSGSSLAKNIQYF.

CDR3 in amino acids: CASSSNKGVFGYTF. CDR3 nucleotides: TGTGCCAGCAGCTCCAATAAGGGAGTGTTTGGCTACACCTTC. The chain links TRBV5-6 to TRBJ1-2; D remains ambiguous. CDR1 is SGHDT and CDR2 is YYEEEE in the germline V gene. This CDR3 region has 14 residues. V was trimmed by 3 bases and J by 7 bases, leaving 16 bases between them.

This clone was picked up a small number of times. The CDR3 DNA reads TGTGCCAGTAGTATCGGAGAAAATCAGCCCCAGCATTTT. It codes for CASSIGENQPQHF. The chain recombines TRBV19 with TRBJ1-5; no reliable D call. CDR3 length equals 13 residues. V dropped 3 bases and J dropped 4 bases, with 7 bases sitting between them. Germline lookup yields CDR1 LNHDA and CDR2 SQIVND (reference sequence).

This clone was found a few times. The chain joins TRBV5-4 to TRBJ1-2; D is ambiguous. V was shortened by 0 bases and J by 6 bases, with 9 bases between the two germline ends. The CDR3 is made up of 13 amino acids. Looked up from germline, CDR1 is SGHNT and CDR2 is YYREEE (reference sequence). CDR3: CASSLETGNGYTF. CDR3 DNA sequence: TGTGCCAGCAGCTTGGAAACGGGGAATGGCTACACCTTC.

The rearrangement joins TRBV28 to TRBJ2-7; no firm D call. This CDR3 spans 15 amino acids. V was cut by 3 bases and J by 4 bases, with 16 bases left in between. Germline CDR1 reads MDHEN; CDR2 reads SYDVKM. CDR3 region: CASSLPTGSPYEQYF. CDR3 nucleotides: TGTGCCAGCAGTTTGCCCACCGGGTCTCCGTACGAGCAGTACTTC.

The CDR3 sequence: CASLANAYEQYF. The CDR3, as DNA: TGTGCCAGCCTAGCTAATGCCTACGAGCAGTACTTC. The V and J genes are TRBV2 and TRBJ2-5, with a weak D call TRBD2 (5 bases). The J call may be incorrect, as the DNA end agrees better with TRBJ2-7. This CDR3 contains 12 residues. Germline lookup yields CDR1 SNHLY and CDR2 FYNNEI.